What follows is one T cell receptor (beta chain) and its context. Its antigen is not identified. V lost 4 bases to trimming and J lost 6 bases; unmatched junction nucleotides: 14. The CDR3 covers 16 residues. Germline loops: CDR1 SGHAT, CDR2 FQDESV (reference sequence). The PCR used 60 Vbeta and 13 Jbeta primers. Only in-frame clones appear in the TCRdb table, and some are missing; sequencing was by immunoSEQ multiplex PCR. The table lists roughly 110,000 clones, around 78% of them singletons, with roughly 8.2% in the top ten. The entry originates in a study of cytomegalovirus exposure and HLA in healthy donors. Background on the study: Approximately 180 million T cells yielded roughly 120 million unique TCR beta sequences, as an earlier analysis found. Early released data comprised 75 million to 100 million unique TCRs from HLA-typed donors. Findings and limits, study-wide: Later analysis found that TCR beta chains associated with HLA were more clonally expanded than other, equally common chains. Some TCR beta chains (around 160 of them) were listed as cytomegalovirus-associated.

The sample taken for sequencing was PBMCs. The source of this sequence is a young man in good health and CMV-seronegative. The chain is built from TRBV11-1 and TRBJ2-7, with 8 nucleotides matching TRBD1. The CDR3 DNA follows: TGTGCCAGCAGCTCGTCATTCCGGGACAGGAGTCCCGAGCAGTACTTC. Translation gives CASSSSFRDRSPEQYF. The full variable domain, rest sourced from reference TRBV11-1 and TRBJ2-7, is EAEVAQSPRYKITEKSQAVAFWCDPISGHATLYWYRQILGQGPELLVQFQDESVVDDSQLPKDRFSAERLKGVDSTLKIQPAELGDSAMYLCASSSSFRDRSPEQYFGPGTRLTVT.